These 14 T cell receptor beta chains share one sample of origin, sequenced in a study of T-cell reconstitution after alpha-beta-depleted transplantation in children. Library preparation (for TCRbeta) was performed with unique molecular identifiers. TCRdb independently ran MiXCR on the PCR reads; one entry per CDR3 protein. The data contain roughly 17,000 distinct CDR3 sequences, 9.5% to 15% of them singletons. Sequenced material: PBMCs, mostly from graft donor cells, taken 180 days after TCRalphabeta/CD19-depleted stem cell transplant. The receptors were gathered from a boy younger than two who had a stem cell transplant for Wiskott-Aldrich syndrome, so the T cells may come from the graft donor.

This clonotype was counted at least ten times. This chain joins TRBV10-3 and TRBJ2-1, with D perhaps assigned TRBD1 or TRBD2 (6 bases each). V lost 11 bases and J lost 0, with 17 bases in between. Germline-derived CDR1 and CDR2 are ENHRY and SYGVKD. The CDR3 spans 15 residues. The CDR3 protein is CAVGAGSTSYNEQFF. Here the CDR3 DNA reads TGTGCCGTGGGGGCGGGGTCGACCTCCTACAATGAGCAGTTCTTC.

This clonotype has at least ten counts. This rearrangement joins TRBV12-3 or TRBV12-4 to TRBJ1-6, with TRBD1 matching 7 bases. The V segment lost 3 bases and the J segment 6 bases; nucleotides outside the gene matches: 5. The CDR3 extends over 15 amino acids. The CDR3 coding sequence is TGTGCCAGCAGTTTCGCCGGGACAGCTAATTCACCCCTCCACTTT. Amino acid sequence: CASSFAGTANSPLHF.

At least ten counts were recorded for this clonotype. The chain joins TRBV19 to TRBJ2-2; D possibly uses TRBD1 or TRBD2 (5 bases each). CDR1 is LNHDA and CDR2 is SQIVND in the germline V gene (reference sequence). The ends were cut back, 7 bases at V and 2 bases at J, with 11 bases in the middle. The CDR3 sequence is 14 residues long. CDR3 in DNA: TGTGCCAGTACCGGGACCCTAAACACCGGGGAGCTGTTTTTT. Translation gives CASTGTLNTGELFF.

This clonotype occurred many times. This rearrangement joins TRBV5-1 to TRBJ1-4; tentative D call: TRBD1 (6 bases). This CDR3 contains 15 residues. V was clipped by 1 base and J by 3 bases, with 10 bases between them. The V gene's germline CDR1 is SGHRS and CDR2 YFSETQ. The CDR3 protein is CASSLFAGANEKLFF. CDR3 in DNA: TGCGCCAGCAGCTTGTTCGCAGGGGCTAATGAAAAACTGTTTTTT. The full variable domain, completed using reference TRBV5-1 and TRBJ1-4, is KAGVTQTPRYLIKTRGQQVTLSCSPISGHRSVSWYQQTPGQGLQFLFEYFSETQRNKGNFPGRFSGRQFSNSRSEMNVSTLELGDSALYLCASSLFAGANEKLFFGSGTQLSVL.

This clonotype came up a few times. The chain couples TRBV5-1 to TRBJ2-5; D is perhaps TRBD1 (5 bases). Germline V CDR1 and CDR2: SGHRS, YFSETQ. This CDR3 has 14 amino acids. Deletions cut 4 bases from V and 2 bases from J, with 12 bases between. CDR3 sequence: CASSPLQGQETQYF. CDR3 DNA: TGCGCCAGCAGCCCCCTGCAGGGACAAGAGACCCAGTACTTC.

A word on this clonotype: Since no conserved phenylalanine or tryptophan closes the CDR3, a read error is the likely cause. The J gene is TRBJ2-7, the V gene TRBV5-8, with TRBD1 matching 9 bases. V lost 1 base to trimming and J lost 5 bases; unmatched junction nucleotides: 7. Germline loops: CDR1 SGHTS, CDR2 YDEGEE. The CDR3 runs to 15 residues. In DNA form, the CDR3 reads TGTGCCAGCAGCTTGTATCGACAGGGGGATAACGAGCAGTACTTG. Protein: CASSLYRQGDNEQYL.

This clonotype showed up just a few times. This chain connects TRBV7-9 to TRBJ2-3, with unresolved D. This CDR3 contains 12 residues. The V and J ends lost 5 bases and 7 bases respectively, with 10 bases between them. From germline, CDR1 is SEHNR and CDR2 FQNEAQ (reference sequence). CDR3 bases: TGTGCCAGCAGCCCTACACCTAATACGCAGTATTTT. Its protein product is CASSPTPNTQYF.

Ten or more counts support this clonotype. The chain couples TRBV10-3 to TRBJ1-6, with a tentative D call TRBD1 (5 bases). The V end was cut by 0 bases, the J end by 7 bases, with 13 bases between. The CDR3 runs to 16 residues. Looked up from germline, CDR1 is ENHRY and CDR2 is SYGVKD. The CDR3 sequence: CAISESSGTYNSPLHF. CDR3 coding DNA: TGTGCCATCAGTGAGTCCTCGGGGACGTACAATTCACCCCTCCACTTT.

This CDR3 is CASSLAPGGQETQYF. The CDR3 DNA sequence: TGTGCCAGCAGCTTAGCCCCGGGGGGGCAAGAGACCCAGTACTTC. This chain links TRBV7-6 with TRBJ2-5; 8 bases map to TRBD2. The CDR3 runs to 15 residues. V lost 0 bases to trimming and J lost 2 bases; unmatched junction nucleotides: 2. Germline V CDR1 and CDR2: SGHVS, FNYEAQ.

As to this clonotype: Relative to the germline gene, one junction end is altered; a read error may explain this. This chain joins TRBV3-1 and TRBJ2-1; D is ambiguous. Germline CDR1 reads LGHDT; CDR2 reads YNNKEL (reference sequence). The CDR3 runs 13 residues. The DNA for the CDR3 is TGTGCCAGCAGCCAAGATTCTGTCTTCGGGCTGATCTTC. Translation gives CASSQDSVFGLIF.

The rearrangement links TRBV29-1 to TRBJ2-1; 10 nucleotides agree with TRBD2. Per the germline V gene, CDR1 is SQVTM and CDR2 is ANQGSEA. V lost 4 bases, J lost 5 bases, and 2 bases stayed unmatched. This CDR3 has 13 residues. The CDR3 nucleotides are TGCAGCGTTGTACTAGCGGGGAACAATGAGCAGTTCTTC. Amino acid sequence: CSVVLAGNNEQFF.

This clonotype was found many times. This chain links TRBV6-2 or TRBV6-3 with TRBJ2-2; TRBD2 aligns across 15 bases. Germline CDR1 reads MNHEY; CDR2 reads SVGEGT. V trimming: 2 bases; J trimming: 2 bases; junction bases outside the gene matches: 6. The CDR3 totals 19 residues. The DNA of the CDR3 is TGTGCCAGCAGTTACCTAGGACTAGCGGGAGGGATAAACACCGGGGAGCTGTTTTTT. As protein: CASSYLGLAGGINTGELFF.

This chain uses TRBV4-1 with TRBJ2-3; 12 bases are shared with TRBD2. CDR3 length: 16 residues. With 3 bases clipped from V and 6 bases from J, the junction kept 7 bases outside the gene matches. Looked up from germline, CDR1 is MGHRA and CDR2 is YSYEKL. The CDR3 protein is CASSHQTSGRFDTQYF. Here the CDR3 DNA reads TGCGCCAGCAGCCACCAGACTAGCGGGAGATTTGATACGCAGTATTTT.

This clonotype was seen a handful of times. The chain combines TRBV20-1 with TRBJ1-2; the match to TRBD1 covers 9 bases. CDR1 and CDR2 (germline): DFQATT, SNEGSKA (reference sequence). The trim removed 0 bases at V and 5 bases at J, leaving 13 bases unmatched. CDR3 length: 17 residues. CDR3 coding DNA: TGCAGTGCTAGAGAAGGGGACAGGGAAGGGTTTAGGTATGGCTACACCTTC. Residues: CSAREGDREGFRYGYTF.